The entry below describes one T cell receptor beta chain. Its specificity is not known. The entry originates in a study of graft-versus-host responses after intestinal transplantation. Study background: Multivisceral, liver-intestinal, or isolated intestinal transplants were received by the recipients. Findings of the study overall: Detected in recipient marrow were GvH clones, some of which were first observed in ileum or blood. Graft-versus-host to host-versus-graft clonal ratios in allografts were high in patients with graft-donor T cell macrochimerism. Peak circulating GvH clone levels tracked with early post-transplant HvG declines.

Clones were read by immunoSEQ multiplex PCR, and TCRdb kept only the in-frame ones, dropping some. The sample contains roughly 120,000 clones, 90% of which appear only once. The starting material was unstimulated CD4+ T cells sorted from spleen or lymph node cells, obtained before intestinal transplant. The TCR comes from a human donor who received an intestinal transplant.

The CDR3 nucleotides are TGTGCCAGCAGCACCTCCGGCAGGGGCGGTACCGGGGAGCTGTTTTTT. It is translated as CASSTSGRGGTGELFF. The chain joins TRBV5-6 to TRBJ2-2; TRBD1 is a possible D gene (6 bases). Trimming stripped 4 bases from V and 5 bases from J, with 18 bases between. The germline V gene has CDR1 SGHDT and CDR2 YYEEEE. The CDR3 extends over 16 amino acids.